This passage covers 11 T cell receptor beta chains from one sample sequenced in a study of T-cell memory formation after mild COVID-19. TCRdb itself ran the 5' RACE reads through MiXCR, one entry per CDR3 protein. The table has approximately 190,000 distinct CDR3 sequences, approximately 20% seen once. Material for sequencing was PBMCs or a T cell subset sorted from them (not recorded which). All receptors come from an adult woman who had mild COVID-19 (a few samples of this study predate the infection). Cell type and time point are not known.

In this sample, this clonotype turned up a few times. V and J are TRBV7-9 and TRBJ2-1; 8 nucleotides line up with TRBD2. The V and J ends lost 6 bases and 5 bases, in that order; junction bases with no gene match: 9. There are 15 residues in the CDR3. Germline loops: CDR1 SEHNR, CDR2 FQNEAQ (reference sequence). CDR3 coding DNA: TGTGCCAGCAGTCCTCTAGCGGGTTTGAACAATGAGCAGTTCTTC. It specifies CASSPLAGLNNEQFF.

The chain carries TRBV5-1 and TRBJ1-5; possibly TRBD1 for D (5 bases). The V gene's germline CDR1 is SGHRS and CDR2 YFSETQ. The CDR3 totals 14 residues. The germline V and J ends were trimmed by 4 bases and 6 bases, with 14 bases remaining between them. The CDR3 spells CASSPDGGRQPQHF. The CDR3 region has the DNA TGCGCCAGCAGCCCGGACGGGGGTCGTCAGCCCCAGCATTTT. Drawing the rest from reference TRBV5-1 and TRBJ1-5, the complete variable domain is KAGVTQTPRYLIKTRGQQVTLSCSPISGHRSVSWYQQTPGQGLQFLFEYFSETQRNKGNFPGRFSGRQFSNSRSEMNVSTLELGDSALYLCASSPDGGRQPQHFGDGTRLSIL.

This clonotype has a handful of counts. The rearrangement uses TRBV6-2 or TRBV6-3 and TRBJ2-7; the D is unclear. Germline values: CDR1 MNHEY, CDR2 SVGEGT. This CDR3 has 15 amino acids. The V and J ends lost 6 bases and 3 bases respectively, with 18 bases between them. The CDR3 reads CASRSTPWRSYEQYF. In DNA form, the CDR3 reads TGTGCCAGCAGAAGTACGCCTTGGCGGAGCTACGAGCAGTACTTC.

The V call is TRBV10-3, the J call TRBJ1-2; no definite D call. CDR3 size: 14 residues. Between the trimmed V and J ends, which lost 1 base and 3 bases, there was a span of 9 bases. The germline CDR1 and CDR2 sequences are ENHRY and SYGVKD. The CDR3 sequence is CAISELLRDYGYTF. CDR3 sequence (DNA): TGTGCCATCAGTGAGTTACTTCGAGACTATGGCTACACCTTC.

This clonotype appeared a few times. The V call is TRBV29-1, the J call TRBJ1-3; D not resolved. This CDR3 spans 14 amino acids. Per germline, CDR1 SQVTM and CDR2 ANQGSEA. The V end lost 4 bases, the J end lost 4 bases, and 14 bases lay between the germline ends. The CDR3 sequence: CSVGDPDMGNTIYF. The CDR3 DNA sequence: TGCAGCGTTGGGGATCCAGACATGGGAAACACCATATATTTT.

This clonotype was observed a handful of times. V is TRBV20-1 and J is TRBJ1-1; D is unclear. CDR1 is DFQATT and CDR2 is SNEGSKA in the germline V gene (reference sequence). Between the trimmed V and J ends, which lost 1 base and 3 bases, there was a span of 12 bases. CDR3 length: 14 residues. The CDR3 nucleotides are TGCAGTGCTAGAGTTGGCCGGAGGGACACTGAAGCTTTCTTT. As protein: CSARVGRRDTEAFF.

This clonotype was seen many times. J is TRBJ1-1 and V is TRBV3-1; D is uncertain. Germline lookup yields CDR1 LGHDT and CDR2 YNNKEL (reference sequence). The CDR3 is 13 residues long. The ends were cut back, 1 base at V and 5 bases at J, with 8 bases in the middle. Here the CDR3 DNA reads TGTGCCAGCAGCCAAGTGTTGGGGACTGAAGCTTTCTTT. Encoded protein: CASSQVLGTEAFF.

This clonotype was seen ten or more times. V gene TRBV5-1 combines with J gene TRBJ2-2; perhaps TRBD1 as D (5 bases). Trimming cost V 1 base and J 0 bases, with 7 bases left between them. Germline assignment: CDR1 SGHRS and CDR2 YFSETQ. The CDR3 has 15 residues. CDR3 region: CASSLSGTNTGELFF. The CDR3 DNA reads as TGCGCCAGCAGCTTGTCAGGGACGAACACCGGGGAGCTGTTTTTT.

CDR3: CASSTLAGGTYNEQFF. The DNA for the CDR3 is TGTGCCAGCAGCACACTAGCGGGGGGCACTTACAATGAGCAGTTCTTC. The chain combines TRBV7-9 with TRBJ2-1; 12 bases map to TRBD2. Germline loops: CDR1 SEHNR, CDR2 FQNEAQ (reference sequence). V trimming: 5 bases; J trimming: 4 bases; junction bases outside the gene matches: 6. The CDR3 covers 16 residues.

This clonotype turned up a few times. The V and J genes are TRBV20-1 and TRBJ2-7; TRBD2 is a possible D gene (7 bases). The CDR3 covers 15 residues. Trimming removed 6 bases from V and 6 bases from J, with 24 bases in between. The germline gives CDR1 DFQATT, CDR2 SNEGSKA (reference sequence). CDR3 DNA: TGCAGTGCAACAAGGGGGTCTAGCGGCCCCCTCGAGCAGTACTTC. This encodes CSATRGSSGPLEQYF.

This chain uses TRBV5-1 with TRBJ1-2, with D possibly being TRBD1 (5 bases). CDR3 length equals 12 residues. Germline V lookup: CDR1 SGHRS, CDR2 YFSETQ. V lost 2 bases to trimming and J lost 10 bases, with 12 bases between them. CDR3 in DNA: TGCGCCAGCAGCTTCACGGACGGACACTACACCTTC. Amino acid sequence: CASSFTDGHYTF.